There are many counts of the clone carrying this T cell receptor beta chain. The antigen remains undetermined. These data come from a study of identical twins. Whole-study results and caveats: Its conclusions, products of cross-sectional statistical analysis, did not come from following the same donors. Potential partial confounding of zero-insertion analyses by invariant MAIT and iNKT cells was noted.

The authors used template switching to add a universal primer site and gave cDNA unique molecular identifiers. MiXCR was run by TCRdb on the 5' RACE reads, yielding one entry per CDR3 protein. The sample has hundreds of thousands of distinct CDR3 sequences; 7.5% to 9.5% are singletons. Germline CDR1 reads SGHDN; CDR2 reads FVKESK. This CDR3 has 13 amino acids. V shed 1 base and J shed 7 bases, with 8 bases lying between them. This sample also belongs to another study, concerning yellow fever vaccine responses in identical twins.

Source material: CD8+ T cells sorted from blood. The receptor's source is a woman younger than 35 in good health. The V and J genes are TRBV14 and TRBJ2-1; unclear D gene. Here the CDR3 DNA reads TGTGCCAGCAGCCAAGCCAGCCGGAATGAGCAGTTCTTC. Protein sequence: CASSQASRNEQFF.